Shown below are 21 T cell receptor beta chains from a single sample sequenced in a study of blood T cell repertoires in COVID-19. Sequencing was performed with immunoSEQ multiplex PCR; in TCRdb, only in-frame clones are kept and a portion is missing. The top ten hold roughly 6.7% of the sample, which has 250,000 to 350,000 clones, around 90% seen once. Sequences were obtained from peripheral blood. All receptors come from a young man who had recovered from COVID-19.

The rearrangement uses TRBV10-1 and TRBJ1-6, with TRBD1 matching over 7 bases. V dropped 4 bases and J dropped 7; count of bases not matched to a gene: 1. In germline, CDR1 is WNHNN, CDR2 SYGVQD (reference sequence). This CDR3 region has 13 residues. The CDR3 nucleotides are TGCGCCAGCAGTGGGGACAGAAATTCACCCCTCCACTTT. It specifies CASSGDRNSPLHF.

This clone was seen a handful of times. The chain carries TRBV19 and TRBJ1-1; D unclear. Looked up from germline, CDR1 is LNHDA and CDR2 is SQIVND (reference sequence). V was trimmed by 1 base and J by 3 bases, leaving 21 bases between them. The CDR3 totals 18 residues. The CDR3 region is CASSIGVENGLRDTEAFF. Written as DNA, the CDR3 is TGTGCCAGTAGTATAGGGGTAGAGAACGGACTTAGAGACACTGAAGCTTTCTTT. Based on the CDR3 plus reference TRBV19 and TRBJ1-1, the full variable domain is DGGITQSPKYLFRKEGQNVTLSCEQNLNHDAMYWYRQDPGQGLRLIYYSQIVNDFQKGDIAEGYSVSREKKESFPLTVTSAQKNPTAFYLCASSIGVENGLRDTEAFFGQGTRLTVV.

The chain carries TRBV2 and TRBJ2-7; 7 nucleotides match TRBD1. V lost 3 bases and J lost 0; bases outside the gene matches: 11. Germline V gene data show CDR1 as SNHLY and CDR2 as FYNNEI. There are 17 residues in the CDR3. This chain's CDR3 is CASSDRDRVISSYEQYF. The CDR3 bases are TGTGCCAGCAGTGACCGTGACAGGGTTATTAGCTCCTACGAGCAGTACTTC.

V and J are TRBV2 and TRBJ2-7; D remains ambiguous. The CDR3 has 10 amino acids. Germline-derived CDR1 and CDR2 are SNHLY and FYNNEI. The V end was cut by 2 bases, the J end by 9 bases, with 5 bases between. CDR3 in DNA: TGTGCCAGCAGTGAATCCGGGCAGTACTTC. It codes for CASSESGQYF.

This chain uses TRBV2 with TRBJ1-1; 9 bases are a match to TRBD1. The CDR3 has 15 residues. The trim removed 10 bases at V and 1 base at J, leaving 10 bases unmatched. In germline, CDR1 is SNHLY, CDR2 FYNNEI. As DNA, the CDR3 is TGTGCCATAAAATACGGGACAGGGAAGAACACTGAAGCTTTCTTT. Protein sequence: CAIKYGTGKNTEAFF.

This chain links TRBV9 with TRBJ2-3; TRBD2 matches 11 bases. The germline V gene encodes CDR1 SGDLS and CDR2 YYNGEE. After removal of 0 bases from V and 6 bases from J, the junction contained 9 bases not matched to a gene. CDR3 length equals 17 residues. CDR3 in DNA: TGTGCCAGCAGCGTAGGAGGTAGCGGGGGGGCCGGGGATACGCAGTATTTT. Translated, it gives CASSVGGSGGAGDTQYF.

The chain carries TRBV2 and TRBJ2-7, with D perhaps TRBD2 (6 bases). CDR1 and CDR2 from the germline V gene are SNHLY and FYNNEI. The CDR3 totals 15 residues. Trimming took 4 bases from V and 0 from J, leaving 13 bases between them. CDR3 bases: TGTGCCAGCAGTGGATCCGGGCGGGGCTCCTACGAGCAGTACTTC. Its translation is CASSGSGRGSYEQYF.

The chain couples TRBV7-2 to TRBJ1-1; D may be TRBD1 (6 bases). The CDR3 spans 15 residues. V lost 5 bases, J lost 4 bases, and 17 bases lay in between. Germline assignment: CDR1 SGHTA and CDR2 FQGNSA. The CDR3 bases are TGTGCCAGCAGCCGCAGACAGGCCGGTGGCACTGAAGCTTTCTTT. Protein sequence: CASSRRQAGGTEAFF.

This chain links TRBV2 with TRBJ1-1, with D perhaps TRBD1 (6 bases). V lost 6 bases to trimming and J lost 4 bases, with 15 bases between them. CDR1 is SNHLY, CDR2 FYNNEI, per germline. This CDR3 is 14 amino acids long. The CDR3 bases are TGTGCCAGCAGGATAAACAGGGATTTCACTGAAGCTTTCTTT. Protein sequence: CASRINRDFTEAFF.

The chain carries TRBV5-1 and TRBJ2-1; tentatively, D is TRBD1 (5 bases). The germline CDR1 and CDR2 sequences are SGHRS and YFSETQ. This CDR3 contains 17 residues. Trimming took off 3 bases at V and 0 bases at J, with 16 bases between the two ends. This CDR3 reads CASSSTTGASSYNEQFF. CDR3 in DNA: TGCGCCAGCAGCTCTACCACAGGCGCCTCCTCCTACAATGAGCAGTTCTTC.

This chain links TRBV18 with TRBJ2-1, with TRBD2 as a possible D gene (5 bases). The germline V gene has CDR1 KGHSH and CDR2 LQKENI. The CDR3 has 13 residues. The germline V and J ends were trimmed by 4 bases and 7 bases, with 11 bases remaining between them. CDR3 DNA: TGTGCCAGCTCACGAGGTGGGAGTAATGAGCAGTTCTTC. It translates to CASSRGGSNEQFF.

This clone has a single count. The gene calls are TRBV19 and TRBJ2-5, with D unclear. CDR3 length: 14 amino acids. V shed 5 bases and J shed 9 bases, with 19 bases lying between them. The V gene's germline CDR1 is LNHDA and CDR2 SQIVND (reference sequence). The CDR3 region is CASSFEPSPGPQYF. CDR3 sequence (DNA): TGTGCCAGTAGTTTCGAACCAAGTCCAGGTCCCCAGTACTTC.

V and J are TRBV5-5 and TRBJ2-1; D might be TRBD2 (5 bases). Per the germline V gene, CDR1 is SGHKS and CDR2 is YYEKEE (reference sequence). V shed 3 bases and J shed 4 bases, with 5 bases lying between them. This CDR3 region has 12 residues. DNA for the CDR3: TGTGCCAGCAGCTGGAGGTACAATGAGCAGTTCTTC. It translates to CASSWRYNEQFF.

This sequence joins TRBV6-1 and TRBJ2-2, with D possibly being TRBD2 (5 bases). V gave up 3 bases and J gave up 0 bases, with 17 bases separating them. This CDR3 comprises 18 residues. The germline gives CDR1 MNHNS, CDR2 SASEGT. CDR3 loop: CASSERPALLANTGELFF. The CDR3 region has the DNA TGTGCCAGCAGTGAGCGCCCAGCCCTACTAGCGAACACCGGGGAGCTGTTTTTT.

V is TRBV5-4 and J is TRBJ2-1; tentatively, D is TRBD1 (7 bases). The CDR3 contains 15 residues. Germline CDR1 and CDR2: SGHNT and YYREEE (reference sequence). Trimming took 3 bases from V and 4 from J, leaving 14 bases between them. The CDR3 here is CASSSPRDSYNEQFF. CDR3 coding DNA: TGTGCCAGCAGCTCGCCGCGGGACAGTTACAATGAGCAGTTCTTC.

The chain recombines TRBV7-2 with TRBJ1-1; TRBD1 agrees at 8 bases. Germline V gives CDR1 SGHTA, CDR2 FQGNSA. Trimming at V came to 2 bases and at J to 1 base, leaving 3 bases not matched to a gene. The CDR3 sequence is 15 residues long. Here the CDR3 reads CASSLITGGNTEAFF. The CDR3 DNA reads as TGTGCCAGCAGCTTAATTACAGGGGGGAACACTGAAGCTTTCTTT.

V and J are TRBV7-8 and TRBJ2-1, with 9 bases lining up with TRBD2. J was trimmed by 6 bases and V by 2 bases; bases with no gene match: 5. CDR3 length: 15 amino acids. In germline, CDR1 is SGHVS, CDR2 FQNEAQ. The CDR3 bases are TGTGCCAGCAGCTTAACCGGCGGGAGGGCCAATGAGCAGTTCTTC. Its translation: CASSLTGGRANEQFF.

This clone was picked up many times. CDR3 in amino acids: CASSQSDRYNEQFF. In DNA, the CDR3 is TGCGCCAGCAGCCAGTCAGACAGATACAATGAGCAGTTCTTC. The chain couples TRBV4-3 to TRBJ2-1; a possible D gene is TRBD1 (5 bases). V was clipped by 3 bases and J by 4 bases, with 10 bases between them. This CDR3 contains 14 residues. CDR1 LGHNA and CDR2 YSLEER come from the germline V gene.

This rearrangement joins TRBV19 to TRBJ2-3; maybe TRBD2 (6 bases). There are 16 residues in the CDR3. Germline V CDR1 and CDR2: LNHDA, SQIVND (reference sequence). V lost 6 bases to trimming and J lost 4 bases, with 20 bases between them. CDR3 sequence: CASRTRAGSIADTQYF. CDR3 nucleotides: TGTGCCAGTAGGACGAGGGCGGGATCTATCGCAGATACGCAGTATTTT.

V is TRBV25-1 and J is TRBJ2-7; 7 bases are shared with TRBD2. Germline V gives CDR1 MGHDK, CDR2 SYGVNS. CDR3 length: 12 residues. J gave up 12 bases and V 1 base, and 6 bases lay outside the gene matches. The CDR3 nucleotides read TGTGCCAGCAGTGAATTGGGGGGGAAACTGTACTTC. This encodes CASSELGGKLYF.

This rearrangement joins TRBV24-1 to TRBJ2-2, with D perhaps TRBD2 (5 bases). V was trimmed by 3 bases and J by 1 base, leaving 8 bases between them. Per the germline V gene, CDR1 is KGHDR and CDR2 is SFDVKD. The CDR3 loop spans 15 amino acids. CDR3 bases: TGTGCCACCAGTGATCCTCGGGGGAACACCGGGGAGCTGTTTTTT. Its translation: CATSDPRGNTGELFF.